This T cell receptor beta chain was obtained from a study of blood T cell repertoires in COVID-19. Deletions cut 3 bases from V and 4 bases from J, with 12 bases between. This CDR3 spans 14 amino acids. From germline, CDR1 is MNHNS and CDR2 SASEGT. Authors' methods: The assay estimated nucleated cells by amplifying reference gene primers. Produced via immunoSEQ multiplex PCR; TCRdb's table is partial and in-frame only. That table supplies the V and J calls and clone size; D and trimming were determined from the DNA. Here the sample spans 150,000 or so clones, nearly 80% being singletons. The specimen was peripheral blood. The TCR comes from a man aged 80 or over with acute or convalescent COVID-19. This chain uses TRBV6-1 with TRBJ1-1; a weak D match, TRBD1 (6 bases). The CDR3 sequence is CASSDRGAVTEAFF. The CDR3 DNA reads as TGTGCCAGCAGTGACCGGGGGGCCGTCACTGAAGCTTTCTTT.